Below, 4 T cell receptor beta chains from the same sample are listed, as sequenced in a study of cytomegalovirus exposure and HLA in healthy donors. PCR was performed using 60 Vbeta and 13 Jbeta primers. This table comes from immunoSEQ multiplex PCR, and its TCRdb copy is limited to in-frame clones, with some not included. Seen here are about 180,000 clones, around 80% observed once, and the top ten hold around 13%. The specimen was PBMCs. All receptors come from a woman in her forties or fifties in good health and CMV-seropositive.

This chain uses TRBV7-6 with TRBJ2-6; a possible D gene is TRBD1 (6 bases). Germline V lookup: CDR1 SGHVS, CDR2 FNYEAQ. The CDR3 runs 18 residues. V was trimmed by 4 bases and J by 0 bases, leaving 16 bases between them. CDR3 loop: CASSYRQAPPSGANVLTF. As DNA, the CDR3 is TGTGCCAGCAGCTACCGACAGGCGCCTCCCTCTGGGGCCAACGTCCTGACTTTC.

Only one count was recorded for this clone. This sequence joins TRBV30 and TRBJ2-3; a weak D match, TRBD1 (6 bases). The CDR3 totals 14 residues. The V end was cut by 3 bases, the J end by 6 bases, with 16 bases between. Germline loops: CDR1 GTSNPN, CDR2 SVGIG (reference sequence). The CDR3 spells CAWRGRGYTDTQYF. The CDR3 region has the DNA TGTGCCTGGAGGGGCAGGGGATACACGGATACGCAGTATTTT. The variable domain in full, with the rest retrieved from reference TRBV30 and TRBJ2-3, is SQTIHQWPATLVQPVGSPLSLECTVEGTSNPNLYWYRQAAGRGLQLLFYSVGIGQISSEVPQNLSASRPQDRQFILSSKKLLLSDSGFYLCAWRGRGYTDTQYFGPGTRLTVL.

V usage is TRBV6-6 and J usage is TRBJ1-6; 7 positions match TRBD1. The junction had 0 bases not matched to a gene; V was cut back by 2 bases and J by 5 bases. This CDR3 region has 14 residues. Germline CDR1 MNHNY, CDR2 SVGAGI (reference sequence). CDR3: CASSYTGDNSPLHF. CDR3 sequence (DNA): TGTGCCAGCAGTTACACAGGGGATAATTCACCCCTCCACTTT.

This clone was detected once. This chain connects TRBV5-1 to TRBJ1-3, with TRBD1 as a possible D gene (6 bases). The CDR3 loop spans 15 amino acids. The germline V and J ends were trimmed by 0 bases and 3 bases, with 10 bases remaining between them. Looked up from germline, CDR1 is SGHRS and CDR2 is YFSETQ. The CDR3 loop is CASSLGQGLGNTIYF. DNA of the CDR3: TGCGCCAGCAGCTTGGGTCAGGGGCTTGGAAACACCATATATTTT.